What follows are 24 T cell receptor beta chains derived from one specimen sequenced in a study of vaccination and CD4 T cells after COVID-19. As for treatment: roughly ten-day PBMC culture with coronavirus spike peptide pools or control peptides (ViraFEST assay). Gathered ahead of the COVID-19 pandemic (2011-2018) were the CD4+ T cells of the unexposed donor. With the Oncomine TCR Beta short-read assay, DNA from cultured CD4+ T cells was sequenced. TCRdb reanalysed the PCR reads using MiXCR and keeps one entry per CDR3 protein. The sample shows 8,400 or so distinct CDR3 sequences, less than 50% of them seen only once. Antigens for these TCRs are unknown. Input material: CD4+ T cells from blood, cultured in vitro. The receptor source for this set is a human donor in good health.

The V call is TRBV7-9, the J call TRBJ2-7, with D unresolved. The ends were cut back, 1 base at V and 0 bases at J, with 10 bases in the middle. This CDR3 has 15 residues. Germline CDR1 and CDR2: SEHNR and FQNEAQ (reference sequence). The DNA for the CDR3 is TGTGCCAGCAGCTTAGGAGGTGGAAGCTCCTACGAGCAGTACTTC. Its translation is CASSLGGGSSYEQYF.

In its sample, this clonotype was seen a few times. The rearrangement links TRBV20-1 to TRBJ2-1; D remains unclear. CDR1 and CDR2 from the germline V gene are DFQATT and SNEGSKA (reference sequence). V lost 6 bases to trimming and J lost 6 bases, with 12 bases between them. The CDR3 is 12 amino acids. This CDR3 reads CSANDHSNEQFF. DNA of the CDR3: TGCAGTGCCAATGACCACAGCAATGAGCAGTTCTTC.

The genes are TRBV2 and TRBJ1-2; a weak D match, TRBD1 (5 bases). Trimming removed 4 bases from V and 2 bases from J, with 5 bases in between. Germline loops: CDR1 SNHLY, CDR2 FYNNEI. The CDR3 runs to 12 residues. The CDR3 region is CASSGQNYGYTF. CDR3 bases: TGTGCCAGCAGTGGACAGAACTATGGCTACACCTTC.

The chain recombines TRBV5-1 with TRBJ1-2, with 9 nucleotides matching TRBD1. The CDR3 consists of 13 residues. The V and J ends lost 5 bases and 7 bases, in that order; junction bases with no gene match: 6. Germline CDR1 SGHRS, CDR2 YFSETQ. The CDR3 DNA reads as TGCGCCAGCAGGCAGACAGGGGGAACTGGCTACACCTTC. Residues: CASRQTGGTGYTF.

The table lists this clonotype with a few counts. This chain joins TRBV6-5 and TRBJ1-2; 8 bases are shared with TRBD1. Germline CDR1 reads MNHEY; CDR2 reads SVGAGI. The length of the CDR3 is 15 residues. After removal of 4 bases from V and 3 bases from J, the junction contained 7 bases not matched to a gene. CDR3: CASSSSRGPDYGYTF. For the CDR3, the DNA is TGTGCCAGCAGTTCGTCCAGGGGGCCAGACTATGGCTACACCTTC.

This clonotype was recorded once. The chain recombines TRBV29-1 with TRBJ2-7, with D hard to call. The CDR3 loop spans 12 amino acids. The V gene lost 3 bases and the J gene lost 5 bases, with 11 bases spanning the gap. Germline V CDR1 and CDR2: SQVTM, ANQGSEA. CDR3: CSVDTAPDEQYF. As DNA, the CDR3 is TGCAGCGTTGATACCGCTCCGGACGAGCAGTACTTC.

V is TRBV12-3 or TRBV12-4 and J is TRBJ1-1, with D unresolved. V was pared by 2 bases and J by 4 bases, with 11 bases between. This CDR3 region has 14 residues. CDR3 amino acids: CASSLIGGGTEAFF. DNA for the CDR3: TGTGCCAGCAGTTTAATAGGAGGTGGCACTGAAGCTTTCTTT.

This clonotype was seen a handful of times. The J gene is TRBJ1-1, the V gene TRBV7-9, with TRBD1 as a possible D gene (5 bases). The CDR3 runs to 13 residues. Germline V gene lookup returns CDR1 SEHNR and CDR2 FQNEAQ (reference sequence). Trimming shortened V by 4 bases and J by 4 bases, and 10 bases separated the two germline ends. The CDR3 loop reads CASSSGRFTEAFF. For the CDR3, the DNA is TGTGCCAGCAGCTCGGGGCGGTTCACTGAAGCTTTCTTT.

This chain uses TRBV5-4 with TRBJ2-1; tentatively, D is TRBD1 or TRBD2 (6 bases each). This CDR3 spans 14 amino acids. V dropped 6 bases and J dropped 7 bases, with 17 bases sitting between them. Germline CDR1 SGHNT, CDR2 YYREEE (reference sequence). CDR3 sequence: CASTSGGGGNEQFF. For the CDR3, the DNA is TGTGCCAGCACCTCCGGAGGGGGTGGGAATGAGCAGTTCTTC.

This clonotype has a handful of counts. The chain recombines TRBV6-1 with TRBJ1-1, with TRBD1 as a possible D gene (5 bases). The CDR3 runs 12 residues. Trimming took 5 bases from V and 6 from J, leaving 10 bases between them. The germline CDR1 and CDR2 sequences are MNHNS and SASEGT. DNA of the CDR3: TGTGCCAGCAGTAAACTGGGGGCTGAAGCTTTCTTT. Its translation is CASSKLGAEAFF.

This clonotype showed up just a few times. The CDR3 is CASAYGTRERNTEAFF. The CDR3 nucleotides are TGTGCCAGCGCGTACGGGACAAGAGAGAGGAACACTGAAGCTTTCTTT. The V gene is TRBV19, the J gene TRBJ1-1; possible D gene TRBD1, 6 bases. V lost 9 bases and J 1 base, leaving 21 bases between the germline ends. This CDR3 contains 16 residues. Germline CDR1 LNHDA, CDR2 SQIVND (reference sequence).

Only a few counts were recorded for this clonotype. The chain joins TRBV20-1 to TRBJ2-7; the match to TRBD2 covers 12 bases. Germline V lookup: CDR1 DFQATT, CDR2 SNEGSKA (reference sequence). The CDR3 is 14 residues long. J lost 3 bases, V lost 3 bases, and 3 bases had no gene match. CDR3: CSASLAGGGYEQYF. Here the CDR3 DNA reads TGCAGTGCTAGTCTAGCGGGAGGGGGCTACGAGCAGTACTTC.

The chain uses TRBV5-1 and TRBJ1-1, with 9 bases matching TRBD1. Germline V gene lookup returns CDR1 SGHRS and CDR2 YFSETQ. The V segment lost 4 bases and the J segment 3 bases; nucleotides outside the gene matches: 10. This CDR3 contains 16 residues. CDR3 protein: CASSQVDRGEYTEAFF. CDR3 coding DNA: TGCGCCAGCAGCCAAGTGGACAGGGGAGAGTACACTGAAGCTTTCTTT.

In nucleotides, the CDR3 is TGCAGTGCTAGAGTAGTCGAGCAGTTCTTC. Protein product: CSARVVEQFF. The chain employs TRBV20-1 and TRBJ2-1, with D unclear. This CDR3 has 10 amino acids. The ends were cut back, 1 base at V and 10 bases at J, with 5 bases in the middle. Looked up from germline, CDR1 is DFQATT and CDR2 is SNEGSKA (reference sequence).

The gene calls are TRBV10-3 and TRBJ1-6; 8 nucleotides match TRBD1. The CDR3 loop spans 17 amino acids. The V segment lost 10 bases and the J segment 2 bases; nucleotides outside the gene matches: 13. Germline CDR1 reads ENHRY; CDR2 reads SYGVKD. The CDR3 protein is CATRTGLGLPYNSPLHF. Here the CDR3 DNA reads TGTGCCACTCGGACAGGGTTAGGGTTGCCCTATAATTCACCCCTCCACTTT.

As DNA, the CDR3 is TGTGCCAGCAGCCAGTTACTAGCGGGAGTTGTGGACGAGCAGTACTTC. Amino acids: CASSQLLAGVVDEQYF. This sequence joins TRBV4-2 and TRBJ2-7; 11 bases match TRBD2. The junction had 9 bases not matched to a gene; V was cut back by 3 bases and J by 5 bases. This CDR3 region has 16 residues. The germline V gene encodes CDR1 LGHNA and CDR2 YNFKEQ.

V is TRBV28 and J is TRBJ1-1; D is ambiguous. The V gene lost 6 bases and the J gene lost 4 bases, with 18 bases spanning the gap. The germline V gene encodes CDR1 MDHEN and CDR2 SYDVKM. The CDR3 runs 15 residues. The DNA of the CDR3 is TGTGCCAGCAGCCTAAGTCGGAGGGCGAGCACTGAAGCTTTCTTT. It translates to CASSLSRRASTEAFF.

The chain is built from TRBV6-2 or TRBV6-3 and TRBJ2-7; D uncertain. The CDR3 contains 12 residues. V was trimmed by 5 bases and J by 4 bases, leaving 9 bases between them. Germline V lookup: CDR1 MNHEY, CDR2 SVGEGT. CDR3 protein: CASSPIPYEQYF. The DNA of the CDR3 is TGTGCCAGCAGTCCCATACCATACGAGCAGTACTTC.

The chain links TRBV5-1 to TRBJ2-2; a possible D gene is TRBD2 (6 bases). V lost 2 bases to trimming and J lost 1 base, with 18 bases between them. The CDR3 contains 18 residues. The V gene's germline CDR1 is SGHRS and CDR2 YFSETQ. The CDR3 DNA is TGCGCCAGCAGCTTTGGGGTGGGAGGAGTAAAGAACACCGGGGAGCTGTTTTTT. This translates into CASSFGVGGVKNTGELFF.

V usage is TRBV10-3 and J usage is TRBJ2-3, with 7 bases matching TRBD1. With V trimmed by 11 bases and J by 4 bases, 18 bases remained unmatched. The CDR3 length is 16 residues. Germline CDR1 and CDR2: ENHRY and SYGVKD. This CDR3 is CASQPQLGGLADTQYF. The CDR3 DNA reads as TGTGCCTCCCAACCACAATTAGGGGGCTTGGCAGATACGCAGTATTTT.

The chain has TRBV6-1 and TRBJ1-5, with TRBD1 matching over 8 bases. Germline V gives CDR1 MNHNS, CDR2 SASEGT. The CDR3 covers 16 residues. The V gene end was trimmed by 6 bases and the J gene end by 2 bases; junction bases not matched to a gene: 9. CDR3 coding DNA: TGTGCCAGCAGCGGGGGAAAGACAGGGGGCAATCAGCCCCAGCATTTT. This codes for CASSGGKTGGNQPQHF.

This clonotype has only one observation. The chain joins TRBV28 to TRBJ2-1; 14 bases align to TRBD2. The germline gives CDR1 MDHEN, CDR2 SYDVKM. This CDR3 has 18 residues. J gave up 2 bases and V 5 bases, and 8 bases lay outside the gene matches. This chain's CDR3 is CASSTRLAGGPAYNEQFF. DNA of the CDR3: TGTGCCAGCAGTACCCGACTAGCGGGGGGGCCGGCCTACAATGAGCAGTTCTTC.

The V and J genes are TRBV7-9 and TRBJ1-3; D may be TRBD1 (5 bases). V lost 3 bases and J 0 bases, leaving 9 bases between the germline ends. The length of the CDR3 is 15 residues. Germline V gene lookup returns CDR1 SEHNR and CDR2 FQNEAQ (reference sequence). The CDR3 DNA reads TGTGCCAGCAGCTTTGACAGATCCTCTGGAAACACCATATATTTT. Protein sequence: CASSFDRSSGNTIYF.

The chain uses TRBV9 and TRBJ1-2; the match to TRBD1 covers 11 bases. Per the germline V gene, CDR1 is SGDLS and CDR2 is YYNGEE. The CDR3 contains 14 residues. The V and J ends lost 0 bases and 7 bases, in that order; junction bases with no gene match: 2. CDR3 in DNA: TGTGCCAGCAGCGTAGAGGACAGGGGGCTTGGCTACACCTTC. Translating gives CASSVEDRGLGYTF.